The present entry profiles one T cell receptor beta chain with its context. The antigen remains undetermined. For the second PCR, which ran for roughly 7 to 11 cycles, a sample-barcoded 5' primer and a J-beta primer mix were used. There were at least 2.5 million CDR3-containing paired-end reads obtained from each sample. TCRdb re-called the 5' RACE reads with MiXCR, one entry per CDR3 protein. The sample has 660,000 or so distinct CDR3 sequences; 58% are singletons. Germline CDR1 reads DFQATT; CDR2 reads SNEGSKA (reference sequence). The CDR3 consists of 11 residues. Each sample yielded at least 6 million isolated PBMCs. The data were obtained in a study of blood T cells in healthy people across ages. Study-wide points: Correlation between TCR beta diversity and naive T cell percentage was strong.

The V and J genes are TRBV20-1 and TRBJ2-1; the D gene is possibly TRBD1 (6 bases). The end of the DNA aligns better with TRBJ2-7, so the J call may be wrong. This TCR was sampled from a man in his sixties in good health. The sample was blood. CDR3 amino acids: CSVQQGDTQYF. CDR3 DNA: TGCAGTGTTCAACAGGGAGATACGCAGTACTTC.